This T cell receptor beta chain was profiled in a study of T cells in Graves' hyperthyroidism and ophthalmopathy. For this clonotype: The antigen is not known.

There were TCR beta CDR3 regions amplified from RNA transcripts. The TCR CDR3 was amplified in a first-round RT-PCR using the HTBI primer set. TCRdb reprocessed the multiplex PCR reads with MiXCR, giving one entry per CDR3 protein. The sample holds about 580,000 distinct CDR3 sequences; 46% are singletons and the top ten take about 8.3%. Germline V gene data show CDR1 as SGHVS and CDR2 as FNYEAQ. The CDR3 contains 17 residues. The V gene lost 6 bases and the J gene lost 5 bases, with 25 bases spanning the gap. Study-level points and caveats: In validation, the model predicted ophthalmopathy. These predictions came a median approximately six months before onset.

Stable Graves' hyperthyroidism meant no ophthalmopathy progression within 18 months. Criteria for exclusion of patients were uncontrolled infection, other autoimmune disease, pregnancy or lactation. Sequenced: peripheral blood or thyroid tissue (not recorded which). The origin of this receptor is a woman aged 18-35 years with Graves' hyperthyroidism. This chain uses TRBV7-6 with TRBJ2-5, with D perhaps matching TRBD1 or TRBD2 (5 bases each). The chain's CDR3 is CASRERAGTGWQETQYF. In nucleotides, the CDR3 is TGTGCCAGCAGAGAAAGGGCCGGGACCGGGTGGCAGGAGACCCAGTACTTC.